These 2 T cell receptor beta chains were sequenced from one sample in a study of blood T cell repertoires in COVID-19. The assay was immunoSEQ multiplex PCR, and TCRdb's table has in-frame clones only and misses some. The sample comprises 110,000 or so clones, roughly 80% of which are singletons, and approximately 8.1% rests with the top ten. Sequencing was performed on peripheral blood. Every receptor here comes from a middle-aged woman with acute or convalescent COVID-19.

This chain joins TRBV18 and TRBJ1-1, with TRBD1 identical over 7 bases. V trimming: 4 bases; J trimming: 1 base; junction bases outside the gene matches: 3. Germline V lookup: CDR1 KGHSH, CDR2 LQKENI. This CDR3 contains 14 residues. CDR3 coding DNA: TGTGCCAGCTCACGGGACAGCGGGAACACTGAAGCTTTCTTT. Its protein product is CASSRDSGNTEAFF.

The rearrangement joins TRBV28 to TRBJ1-2; weak D call: TRBD1 (5 bases). This CDR3 has 15 amino acids. V lost 6 bases and J lost 4, with 18 bases in between. Germline values: CDR1 MDHEN, CDR2 SYDVKM. The CDR3 nucleotides read TGTGCCAGCAGACCGGTTGACCTGGGGCTCTATGGCTACACCTTC. Encoded protein: CASRPVDLGLYGYTF.